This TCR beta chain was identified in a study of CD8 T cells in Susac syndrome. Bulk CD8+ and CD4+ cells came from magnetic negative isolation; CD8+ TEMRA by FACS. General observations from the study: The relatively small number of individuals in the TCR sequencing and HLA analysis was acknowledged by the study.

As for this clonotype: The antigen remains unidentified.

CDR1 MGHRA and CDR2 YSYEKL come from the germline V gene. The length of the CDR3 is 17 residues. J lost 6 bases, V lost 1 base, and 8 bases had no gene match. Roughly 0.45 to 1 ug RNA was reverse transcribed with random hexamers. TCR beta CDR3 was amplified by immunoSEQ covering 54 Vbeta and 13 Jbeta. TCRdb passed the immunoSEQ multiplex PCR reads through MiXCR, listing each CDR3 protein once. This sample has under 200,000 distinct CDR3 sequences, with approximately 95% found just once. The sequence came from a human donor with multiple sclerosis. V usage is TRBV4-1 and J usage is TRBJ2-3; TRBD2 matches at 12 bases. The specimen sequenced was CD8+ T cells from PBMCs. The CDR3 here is CASSQGTTSGRKDTQYF. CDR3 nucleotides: TGCGCCAGCAGCCAAGGCACAACTAGCGGGAGGAAGGATACGCAGTATTTT.